This TCR beta chain was found in a study of neurological immune-mediated disorders. In TCRdb, the 5' RACE reads were re-called with MiXCR into one record per CDR3 protein. The profile shows 50,000 to 60,000 distinct CDR3 sequences, around 16% of them singletons. The CDR3 loop spans 18 amino acids. CDR1 and CDR2 (germline): MNHEY, SVGAGI. Trimming left V 11 bases short and J 1 base short, with 29 bases between. This clonotype was recorded many times. The rearrangement joins TRBV6-5 to TRBJ1-1; tentative D call: TRBD1 (6 bases). The sequence was obtained from a man in his sixties in good health. Sequencing used PBMCs. The CDR3 region is CAAGPGALGLYTNTEAFF. The CDR3 region has the DNA TGTGCCGCCGGGCCGGGGGCATTGGGATTATACACGAACACTGAAGCTTTCTTT.